The 15 T cell receptor beta chains presented below share a single source sample, sequenced in a study of shared clonotypes between healthy human individuals. TCRdb's copy holds only in-frame clones and misses some; the assay was immunoSEQ multiplex PCR. The sample has about 490,000 clones; around 80% are singletons. The sample consisted of PBMCs. Receptor source: a woman aged 40 to 50 in good health. Some clones in this sample may be carry-over from other donors' samples.

This clone was observed a single time. J is TRBJ1-5 and V is TRBV27, with TRBD1 as a possible D gene (5 bases). Trimming removed 4 bases at V and 5 bases at J, with 9 bases between. The CDR3 has 13 amino acids. Germline-derived CDR1 and CDR2 are MNHEY and SMNVEV (reference sequence). The CDR3 DNA follows: TGTGCCAGCAGTTCAACAGGTTATCAGCCCCAGCATTTT. Translated: CASSSTGYQPQHF.

The rearrangement uses TRBV27 and TRBJ1-6; D is unclear. CDR3 size: 13 residues. In germline, CDR1 is MNHEY, CDR2 SMNVEV (reference sequence). V dropped 3 bases and J dropped 8 bases, with 8 bases sitting between them. This CDR3 reads CASSFWRDSPLHF. DNA of the CDR3: TGTGCCAGCAGTTTTTGGAGGGATTCACCCCTCCACTTT.

The J gene is TRBJ2-5, the V gene TRBV5-4; D unresolved. This CDR3 comprises 14 residues. Germline V lookup: CDR1 SGHNT, CDR2 YYREEE (reference sequence). Trimming left V 1 base short and J 0 bases short, with 7 bases between. The CDR3 spells CASSLSDNQETQYF. For the CDR3, the DNA is TGTGCCAGCAGCTTGTCAGACAACCAAGAGACCCAGTACTTC.

This chain connects TRBV5-1 to TRBJ1-3, with a possible D match to TRBD1 (5 bases). V was shortened by 4 bases and J by 0 bases, with 11 bases between the two germline ends. CDR3 length: 15 amino acids. From germline, CDR1 is SGHRS and CDR2 YFSETQ. This CDR3 is CASSPQGFSGNTIYF. The CDR3, as DNA: TGCGCCAGCAGCCCGCAGGGATTCTCTGGAAACACCATATATTTT.

Comment on this clone: With a far larger clone one base away, a read error is the likely cause. The sample contains more than one DNA sequence encoding this CDR3. The chain is built from TRBV30 and TRBJ1-1, with D unclear. Germline V gene data show CDR1 as GTSNPN and CDR2 as SVGIG (reference sequence). The length of the CDR3 is 13 residues. V shed 4 bases and J shed 3 bases, with 12 bases lying between them. In DNA form, the CDR3 reads TGTGCCTGGAATCGGGATCTGTACACTGAAGCTTTCTTT. This codes for CAWNRDLYTEAFF.

There are many counts of this clone. The chain couples TRBV2 to TRBJ2-3; D not certain. Trimming took 6 bases from V and 2 from J, leaving 9 bases between them. Germline V gene data show CDR1 as SNHLY and CDR2 as FYNNEI. The CDR3 has 13 amino acids. CDR3 bases: TGTGCCAGCAGCACGGGTGCCACAGATACGCAGTATTTT. Its translation: CASSTGATDTQYF.

The chain joins TRBV19 to TRBJ1-5; possibly TRBD1 for D (6 bases). Germline V gives CDR1 LNHDA, CDR2 SQIVND (reference sequence). The CDR3 totals 15 residues. V shed 6 bases and J shed 5 bases, with 17 bases lying between them. In DNA form, the CDR3 reads TGTGCCAGTAGGGGAGTACAGGGAAAATATCAGCCCCAGCATTTT. Translated, it gives CASRGVQGKYQPQHF.

The chain couples TRBV30 to TRBJ1-4; the D is unclear. Trimming stripped 0 bases from V and 4 bases from J, with 9 bases between. The CDR3 is made up of 14 amino acids. Germline CDR1 reads GTSNPN; CDR2 reads SVGIG (reference sequence). The chain's CDR3 is CAWSVSLYNEKLFF. In DNA, the CDR3 is TGTGCCTGGAGTGTTTCCCTCTATAATGAAAAACTGTTTTTT.

This clone was observed a single time. V and J are TRBV28 and TRBJ1-2; tentatively, D is TRBD1 (6 bases). V gave up 6 bases and J gave up 2 bases, with 13 bases separating them. The CDR3 is 14 amino acids. CDR1 and CDR2 from the germline V gene are MDHEN and SYDVKM. CDR3 sequence: CASSRAGENYGYTF. The CDR3 coding sequence is TGTGCCAGCAGCCGAGCAGGGGAGAACTATGGCTACACCTTC.

This clone was seen a handful of times. This rearrangement joins TRBV4-2 to TRBJ1-5; D is possibly TRBD1 (5 bases). With 0 bases removed from V and 9 bases from J, the gap between germline ends came to 6 bases. The CDR3 runs to 12 residues. CDR1 LGHNA and CDR2 YNFKEQ come from the germline V gene. The CDR3 loop reads CASSQEGGPQHF. The CDR3 DNA reads as TGTGCCAGCAGCCAAGAGGGGGGGCCCCAGCATTTT.

The chain uses TRBV2 and TRBJ2-5; 9 nucleotides match TRBD1. With 6 bases clipped from V and 1 base from J, the junction kept 6 bases outside the gene matches. Germline CDR1 reads SNHLY; CDR2 reads FYNNEI. CDR3 length: 15 amino acids. The CDR3 region has the DNA TGTGCCAGCAGGCCTACGGGACAGGGCCAAGAGACCCAGTACTTC. Its protein is CASRPTGQGQETQYF.

This clone was found once. The chain has TRBV18 and TRBJ1-4; D is unresolved. Germline assignment: CDR1 KGHSH and CDR2 LQKENI. The CDR3 runs 15 residues. The V end was cut by 4 bases, the J end by 5 bases, with 14 bases between. CDR3 amino acids: CASSLRLDRNEKLFF. Written as DNA, the CDR3 is TGTGCCAGCTCACTCAGACTCGACCGGAATGAAAAACTGTTTTTT.

The chain combines TRBV28 with TRBJ1-1; D not certain. The germline V gene has CDR1 MDHEN and CDR2 SYDVKM. V was shortened by 6 bases and J by 7 bases, with 9 bases between the two germline ends. The CDR3 consists of 11 residues. As DNA, the CDR3 is TGTGCCAGCAGGTTTAGGATTGAAGCTTTCTTT. Translating gives CASRFRIEAFF.

CDR3 bases: TGTGCCAGCAGCCGAGACAGGGGAGGTTCAGAGACCCAGTACTTC. Translating gives CASSRDRGGSETQYF. This chain links TRBV7-2 with TRBJ2-5, with 8 bases aligning to TRBD1. The CDR3 is 15 residues long. The germline V gene encodes CDR1 SGHTA and CDR2 FQGNSA. V was pared by 5 bases and J by 4 bases, with 9 bases of the junction left unmatched. The full variable domain, completed using reference TRBV7-2 and TRBJ2-5, is GAGVSQSPSNKVTEKGKDVELRCDPISGHTALYWYRQSLGQGLEFLIYFQGNSAPDKSGLPSDRFSAERTGGSVSTLTIQRTQQEDSAVYLCASSRDRGGSETQYFGPGTRLLVL.

As to this clone: Other DNA sequences from this sample encode an identical CDR3 as well. The chain joins TRBV18 to TRBJ1-2, with D tentatively TRBD1 (5 bases). The CDR3 is 13 residues long. The germline CDR1 and CDR2 sequences are KGHSH and LQKENI. The ends were cut back, 4 bases at V and 3 bases at J, with 9 bases in the middle. The CDR3 DNA reads as TGTGCCAGCTCACTTCAGGGAGACTATGGCTACACCTTC. Translating it yields CASSLQGDYGYTF.